This TCR beta chain derives from a study of shared clonotypes between healthy human individuals. Germline CDR1 is SGHKS and CDR2 is YYEKEE (reference sequence). This CDR3 is 15 amino acids long. The V and J ends lost 3 bases and 1 base respectively, with 11 bases between them. Terminally differentiated effector memory CD45RA+ cells were excluded by CCR7 positive selection of CD45RO-negative cells. Nashville, Tennessee was home to all donors, each a Caucasian adult. Roughly 200 ng DNA, tens of thousands of T cell genomes, went into each sorted-subset replicate PCR. Assay: immunoSEQ multiplex PCR; the TCRdb copy retains only in-frame clones and omits some. Of about 1,800,000 clones in the sample, less than 95% are singletons; the top ten hold approximately 1%. Of note for this clone: Antigen: not known.

Study outcomes and limitations: Lower generation probabilities were found for non-shared clonotypes than for those shared by all four donors.

The sample comprised naive CD8+ T cells sorted from blood. The chain joins TRBV5-5 to TRBJ1-3, with D possibly being TRBD1 (5 bases). The TCR comes from a man between 18 and 35 years old in good health. This CDR3 is CASSWGPPSGNTIYF. DNA for the CDR3: TGTGCCAGCAGCTGGGGACCCCCATCTGGAAACACCATATATTTT.